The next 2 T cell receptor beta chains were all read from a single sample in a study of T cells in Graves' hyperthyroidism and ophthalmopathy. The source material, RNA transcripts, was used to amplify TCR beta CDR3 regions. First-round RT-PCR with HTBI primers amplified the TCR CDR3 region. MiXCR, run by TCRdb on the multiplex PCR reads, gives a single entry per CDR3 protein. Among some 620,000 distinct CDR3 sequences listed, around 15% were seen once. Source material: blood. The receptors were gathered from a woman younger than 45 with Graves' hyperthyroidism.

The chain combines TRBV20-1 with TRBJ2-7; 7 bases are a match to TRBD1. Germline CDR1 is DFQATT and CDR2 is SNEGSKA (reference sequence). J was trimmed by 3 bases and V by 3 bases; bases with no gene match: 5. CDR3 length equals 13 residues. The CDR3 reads CSASWYRGYEQYF. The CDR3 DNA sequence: TGCAGTGCTAGTTGGTACAGGGGCTACGAGCAGTACTTC.

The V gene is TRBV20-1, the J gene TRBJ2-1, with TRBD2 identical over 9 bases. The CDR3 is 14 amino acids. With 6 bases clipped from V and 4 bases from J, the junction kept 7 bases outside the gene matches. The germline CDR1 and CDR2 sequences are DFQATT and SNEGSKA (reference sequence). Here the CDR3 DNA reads TGCAGTGCAGTAGCGGGAGCGGGTTACAATGAGCAGTTCTTC. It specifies CSAVAGAGYNEQFF.